This TCR beta chain was identified during a study of neurological immune-mediated disorders. The sorted libraries were made from under 1.2 million CD4+ or CD8+ T cells. This clonotype was counted many times. V lost 0 bases to trimming and J lost 4 bases; unmatched junction nucleotides: 14. The CDR3 contains 18 residues. Germline CDR1 is LGHNA and CDR2 is YNFKEQ. The cDNA was produced through 5'RACE with 10-nucleotide random UMIs. TCRdb passed the 5' RACE reads through MiXCR, listing each CDR3 protein once. The table lists approximately 41,000 distinct CDR3 sequences, roughly 15% of them singletons. Sequenced: CD4+ T cells from blood. This TCR derives from a woman aged 55 to 70 with HTLV-1-associated myelopathy (HAM/TSP). The chain combines TRBV4-2 with TRBJ2-7; 8 bases fit TRBD2. In DNA form, the CDR3 reads TGTGCCAGCAGCCAAGATCGACCAGGGTTTAGCGGGGCTTACGAGCAGTACTTC. Residues: CASSQDRPGFSGAYEQYF.